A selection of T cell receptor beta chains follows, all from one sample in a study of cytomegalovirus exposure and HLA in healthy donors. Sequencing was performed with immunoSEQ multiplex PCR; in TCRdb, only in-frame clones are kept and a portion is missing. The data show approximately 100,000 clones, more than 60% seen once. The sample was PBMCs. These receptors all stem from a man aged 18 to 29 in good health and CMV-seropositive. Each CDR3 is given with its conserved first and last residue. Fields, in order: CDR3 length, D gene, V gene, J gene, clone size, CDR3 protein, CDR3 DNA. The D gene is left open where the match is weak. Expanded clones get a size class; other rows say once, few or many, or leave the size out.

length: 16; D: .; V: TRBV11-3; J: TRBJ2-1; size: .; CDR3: CASSPASRGSHNEQFF; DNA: TGTGCCAGCAGCCCTGCCAGCCGGGGGAGCCACAATGAGCAGTTCTTC
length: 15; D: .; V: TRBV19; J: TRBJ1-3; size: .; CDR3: CASSTTGFSGNTIYF; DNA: TGTGCCAGTAGTACCACAGGATTTTCTGGAAACACCATATATTTT
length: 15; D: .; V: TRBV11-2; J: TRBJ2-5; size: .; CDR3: CASSANRGIGETQYF; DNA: TGTGCCAGCAGCGCAAACAGAGGGATTGGGGAGACCCAGTACTTC
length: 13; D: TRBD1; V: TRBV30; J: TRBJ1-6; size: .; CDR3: CASSGTETYFLHF; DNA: TGTGCCTCCTCCGGGACAGAGACTTATTTCCTCCACTTT
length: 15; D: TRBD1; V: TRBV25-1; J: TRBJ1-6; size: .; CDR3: CASSERDRGSSPLHF; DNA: TGTGCCAGCAGTGAACGGGACAGGGGAAGTTCACCCCTCCACTTT
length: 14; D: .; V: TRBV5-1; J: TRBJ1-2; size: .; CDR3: CASSPGQEGYGYTF; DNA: TGCGCCAGCAGCCCCGGGCAGGAGGGCTATGGCTACACCTTC
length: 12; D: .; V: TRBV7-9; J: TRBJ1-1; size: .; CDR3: CSSSRQDTEAFF; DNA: TGTTCCAGCAGCCGGCAGGACACTGAAGCTTTCTTT
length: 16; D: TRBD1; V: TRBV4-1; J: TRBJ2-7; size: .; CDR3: CASSRDRDSISYEQYF; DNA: TGCGCCAGCAGCCGAGATCGGGACAGCATTTCCTACGAGCAGTACTTC
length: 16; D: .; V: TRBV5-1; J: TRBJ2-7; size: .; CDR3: CASSLGLGGPSYEQYF; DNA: TGCGCCAGCAGCTTGGGCCTCGGGGGGCCCTCCTACGAGCAGTACTTC
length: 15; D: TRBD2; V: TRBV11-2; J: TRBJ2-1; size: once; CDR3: CASSQTSGGYNEQFF; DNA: TGTGCCAGCAGCCAGACTAGCGGGGGTTACAATGAGCAGTTCTTC
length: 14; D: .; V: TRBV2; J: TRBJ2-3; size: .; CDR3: CASREGGGLDTQYF; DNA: TGTGCCAGCAGGGAGGGTGGGGGGTTAGATACGCAGTATTTT
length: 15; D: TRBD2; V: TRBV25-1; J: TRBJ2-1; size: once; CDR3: CASNPRGGASNEQFF; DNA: TGTGCCAGCAATCCTCGGGGGGGCGCCTCCAATGAGCAGTTCTTC
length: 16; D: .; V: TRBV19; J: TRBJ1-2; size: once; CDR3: CASSPRNRQANYGYTF; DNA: TGTGCCAGTAGTCCCAGGAACAGGCAAGCTAACTATGGCTACACCTTC
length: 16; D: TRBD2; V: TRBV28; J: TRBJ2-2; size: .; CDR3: CASSLGTRSVTGELFF; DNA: TGTGCCAGCAGTTTAGGGACTAGGTCTGTCACCGGGGAGCTGTTTTTT
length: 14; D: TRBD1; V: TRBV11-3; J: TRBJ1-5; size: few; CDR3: CASSSRGRRQPQHF; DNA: TGTGCCAGCAGCTCCAGGGGGCGAAGACAGCCCCAGCATTTT
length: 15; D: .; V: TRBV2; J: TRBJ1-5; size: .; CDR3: CASSYRELGSQPQHF; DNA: TGTGCCAGCAGTTACAGGGAGCTGGGGAGCCAGCCCCAGCATTTT
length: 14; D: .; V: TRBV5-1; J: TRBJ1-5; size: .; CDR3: CASSLGQGTQPQHF; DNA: TGCGCCAGCAGCTTGGGCCAGGGGACTCAGCCCCAGCATTTT
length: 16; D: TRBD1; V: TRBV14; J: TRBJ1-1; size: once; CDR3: CASSPPRDRVGSEAFF; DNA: TGTGCCAGCAGCCCCCCCCGGGACAGGGTGGGGTCTGAAGCTTTCTTT
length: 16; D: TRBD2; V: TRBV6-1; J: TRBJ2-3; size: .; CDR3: CASSEAAGGGPDTQYF; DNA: TGTGCCAGCAGTGAAGCGGCGGGAGGAGGTCCGGATACGCAGTATTTT
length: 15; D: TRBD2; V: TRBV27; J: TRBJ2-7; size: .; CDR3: CASSFFGGVEYEQYF; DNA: TGTGCCAGCAGTTTTTTTGGGGGGGTCGAGTACGAGCAGTACTTC
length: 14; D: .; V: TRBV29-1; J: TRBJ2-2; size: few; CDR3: CSVEEGGSTGELFF; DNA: TGCAGCGTTGAAGAGGGGGGTAGCACCGGGGAGCTGTTTTTT
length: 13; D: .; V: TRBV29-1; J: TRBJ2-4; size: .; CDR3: CSALTPAKNIQYF; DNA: TGCAGCGCATTGACACCGGCCAAAAACATTCAGTACTTC
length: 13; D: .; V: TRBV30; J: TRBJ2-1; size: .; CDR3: CAWSEQTGNEQFF; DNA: TGTGCCTGGAGTGAACAGACAGGTAATGAGCAGTTCTTC
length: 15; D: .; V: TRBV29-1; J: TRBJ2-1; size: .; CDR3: CSVAGLPSSYNEQFF; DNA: TGCAGCGTTGCGGGACTCCCGAGCTCCTACAATGAGCAGTTCTTC
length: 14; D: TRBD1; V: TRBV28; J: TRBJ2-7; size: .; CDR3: CASSYPGGIYEQYF; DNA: TGTGCCAGCAGTTACCCAGGGGGAATCTACGAGCAGTACTTC
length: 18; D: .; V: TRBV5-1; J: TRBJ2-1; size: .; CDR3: CASRRAPTEAGVGNEQFF; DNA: TGCGCCAGCAGACGTGCCCCTACGGAGGCTGGGGTTGGCAATGAGCAGTTCTTC
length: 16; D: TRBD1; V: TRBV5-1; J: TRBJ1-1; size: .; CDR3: CASSEGPGQTNTEAFF; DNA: TGCGCCAGCAGCGAAGGCCCGGGACAGACGAACACTGAAGCTTTCTTT
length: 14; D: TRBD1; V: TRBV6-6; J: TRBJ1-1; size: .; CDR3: CASSRDRLNTEAFF; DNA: TGTGCCAGCAGCCGGGACAGGCTAAACACTGAAGCTTTCTTT
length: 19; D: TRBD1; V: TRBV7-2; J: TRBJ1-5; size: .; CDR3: CASSFPLDRDNHRNQPQHF; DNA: TGTGCCAGCAGCTTCCCGTTGGACAGGGACAACCATCGCAATCAGCCCCAGCATTTT
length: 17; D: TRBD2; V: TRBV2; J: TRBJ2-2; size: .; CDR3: CASSEEGSGTNTGELFF; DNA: TGTGCCAGCAGTGAAGAAGGCAGCGGGACGAACACCGGGGAGCTGTTTTTT
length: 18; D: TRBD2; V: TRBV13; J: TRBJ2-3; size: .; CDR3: CASSLRASGGTSTDTQYF; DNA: TGTGCCAGCAGCTTAAGGGCTAGCGGGGGGACTAGCACAGATACGCAGTATTTT
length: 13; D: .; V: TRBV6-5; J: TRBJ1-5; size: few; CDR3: CASRQSSNQPQHF; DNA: TGTGCCAGCAGACAGAGTAGCAATCAGCCCCAGCATTTT
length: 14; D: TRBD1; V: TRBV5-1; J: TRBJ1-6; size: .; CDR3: CASSGDRVRSPLHF; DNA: TGCGCCAGCAGCGGTGACAGGGTGCGGTCACCCCTCCACTTT
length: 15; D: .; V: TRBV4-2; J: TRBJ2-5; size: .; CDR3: CASSQDPGRGETQYF; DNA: TGTGCCAGCAGCCAAGATCCGGGGCGGGGAGAGACCCAGTACTTC
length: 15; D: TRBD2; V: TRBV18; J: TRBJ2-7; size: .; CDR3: CASSPGTSGVYEQYF; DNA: TGTGCCAGCTCACCCGGGACTAGCGGGGTCTACGAGCAGTACTTC
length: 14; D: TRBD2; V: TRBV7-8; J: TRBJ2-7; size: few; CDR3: CASSLGTSGGWQYF; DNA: TGTGCCAGCAGCTTAGGGACTAGCGGGGGTTGGCAGTACTTC
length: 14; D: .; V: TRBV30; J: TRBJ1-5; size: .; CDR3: CAWSGTPVYQPQHF; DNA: TGTGCCTGGAGCGGGACACCGGTTTATCAGCCCCAGCATTTT
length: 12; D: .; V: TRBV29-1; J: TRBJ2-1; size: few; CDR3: CSVGQTYNEQFF; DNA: TGCAGCGTTGGGCAGACCTACAATGAGCAGTTCTTC
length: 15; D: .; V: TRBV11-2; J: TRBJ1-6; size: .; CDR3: CASSSYKARGEPLHF; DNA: TGTGCCAGCAGCTCGTATAAAGCCCGGGGTGAACCCCTCCACTTT
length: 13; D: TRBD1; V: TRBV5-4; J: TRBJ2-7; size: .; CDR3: CAWRTGGAYEQYF; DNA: TGTGCCTGGCGGACAGGGGGGGCCTACGAGCAGTACTTC
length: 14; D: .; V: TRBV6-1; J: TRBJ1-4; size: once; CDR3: CASSGGGGVEKLFF; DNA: TGTGCCAGCAGTGGGGGAGGGGGAGTTGAAAAACTGTTTTTT
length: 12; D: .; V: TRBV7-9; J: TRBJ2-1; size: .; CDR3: CASSRDSAEQFF; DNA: TGTGCCAGCAGCCGAGACAGTGCTGAGCAGTTCTTC
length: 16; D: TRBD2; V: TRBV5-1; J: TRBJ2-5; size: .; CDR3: CASSLSVGGGTETQYF; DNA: TGCGCCAGCAGCTTGTCCGTTGGGGGGGGTACGGAGACCCAGTACTTC
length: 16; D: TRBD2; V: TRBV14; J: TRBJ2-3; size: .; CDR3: CASSLIAGELTDTQYF; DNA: TGTGCCAGCAGCCTTATAGCGGGGGAACTCACAGATACGCAGTATTTT
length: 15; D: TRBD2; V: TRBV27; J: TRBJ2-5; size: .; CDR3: CASTSTSGGLGTQYF; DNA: TGTGCCAGCACCTCGACTAGCGGGGGTTTGGGGACCCAGTACTTC
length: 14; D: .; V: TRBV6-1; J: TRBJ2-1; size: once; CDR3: CASSEGAGYNEQFF; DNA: TGTGCCAGCAGTGAAGGGGCTGGGTACAATGAGCAGTTCTTC
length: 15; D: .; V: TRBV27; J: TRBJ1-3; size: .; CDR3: CASRSDRSSGNTIYF; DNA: TGTGCCAGCAGGTCGGACAGAAGCTCTGGAAACACCATATATTTT
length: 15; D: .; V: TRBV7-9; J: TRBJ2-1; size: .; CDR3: CASSFPPSSYNEQFF; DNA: TGTGCCAGCAGTTTCCCACCGAGCTCCTACAATGAGCAGTTCTTC
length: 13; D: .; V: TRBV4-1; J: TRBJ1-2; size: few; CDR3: CASSPTGNYGYTF; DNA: TGCGCCAGCAGCCCAACAGGGAACTATGGCTACACCTTC
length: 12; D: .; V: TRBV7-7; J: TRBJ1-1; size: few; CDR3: CASSKFGAEAFF; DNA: TGTGCCAGCAGCAAATTCGGGGCTGAAGCTTTCTTT
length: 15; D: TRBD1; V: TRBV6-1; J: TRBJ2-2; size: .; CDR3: CASRRTGPNTGELFF; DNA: TGTGCCAGCAGGAGGACAGGCCCAAACACCGGGGAGCTGTTTTTT
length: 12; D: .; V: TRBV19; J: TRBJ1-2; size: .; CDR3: CASSRVNYGYTF; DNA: TGTGCCAGTAGCCGGGTAAACTATGGCTACACCTTC
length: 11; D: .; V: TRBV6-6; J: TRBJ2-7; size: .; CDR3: CASSFQYEQYF; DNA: TGTGCCAGCAGTTTCCAATACGAGCAGTACTTC
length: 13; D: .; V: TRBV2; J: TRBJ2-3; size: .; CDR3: CASSEAAGDTQYF; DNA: TGTGCCAGCAGTGAGGCCGCCGGGGATACGCAGTATTTT
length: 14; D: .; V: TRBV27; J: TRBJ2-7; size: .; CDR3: CASTPRQGYYEQYF; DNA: TGTGCCAGCACGCCCCGGCAGGGCTACTACGAGCAGTACTTC